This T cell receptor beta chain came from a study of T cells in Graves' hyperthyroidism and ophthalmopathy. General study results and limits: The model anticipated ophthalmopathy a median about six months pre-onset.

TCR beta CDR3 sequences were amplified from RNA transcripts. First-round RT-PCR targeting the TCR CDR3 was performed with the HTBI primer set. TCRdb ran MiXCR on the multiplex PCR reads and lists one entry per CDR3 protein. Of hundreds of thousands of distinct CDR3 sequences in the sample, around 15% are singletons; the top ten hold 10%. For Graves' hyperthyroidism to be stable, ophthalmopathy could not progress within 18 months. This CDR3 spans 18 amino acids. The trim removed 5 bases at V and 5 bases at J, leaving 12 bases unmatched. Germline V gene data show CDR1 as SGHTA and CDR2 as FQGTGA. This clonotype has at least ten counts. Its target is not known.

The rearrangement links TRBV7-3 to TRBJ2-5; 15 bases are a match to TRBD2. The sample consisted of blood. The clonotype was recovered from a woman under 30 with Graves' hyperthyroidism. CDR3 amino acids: CASSPGTSGRSHSETQYF. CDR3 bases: TGTGCCAGCAGCCCCGGGACTAGCGGGAGGAGTCATTCGGAGACCCAGTACTTC.